This T cell receptor (beta chain) was sequenced during a study of vaccination and CD4 T cells after COVID-19 (dated by TCRdb to 2022 to 2024). As for the study more broadly: Six males and four females were included in the convalescent cohort, with two Hispanic individuals, seven Caucasians, two Asians and one multiracial person represented. Participants received two doses of either the Pfizer-BioNTech BNT162b2 vaccine (n=8) or the Moderna mRNA-1273 vaccine (n=2). In an earlier paper using these donors, memory CD4+ T cell crossreactivity between SARS-CoV-2 and common cold coronavirus spike proteins was assessed at the TCR clonotype level. In approximately ten COVID-19 convalescent patients and a handful of infection-naive healthy vaccine recipients, the spike-specific CD4+ TCR repertoire before mRNA vaccination was compared with the repertoire after mRNA vaccination. For stimulating the cultures, overlapping spike peptide pools were used, derived from SARS-CoV-2 as well as from the common cold coronaviruses HCoV-NL63, HCoV-OC43 and HCoV-229E. The time from the second vaccine dose to post-vaccine blood sampling had a median of roughly 77 days and ranged from about 14 to 241 days. Control cultures received a CEFX viral epitope pool as the positive control, an HIV-1 Nef peptide pool as the negative control, or no peptide. Post-COVID blood samples were collected from convalescent patients a median of roughly 100 days after diagnosis, with a range of about 30 to 161 days. Overall study outcomes, separate from this receptor: The number of convalescent patients in the study was relatively small, and the study did not examine early timepoints following natural infection. In convalescent patients, a median approximately 90% of post-vaccine SARS-CoV-2-reactive clones were detected only after vaccination, suggesting vaccine-specific priming. An increase in the median number of SARS-CoV-2-reactive clonotypes from 21 after infection to some 38 after vaccination was observed, but the change was not found to be significant. Nearly all vaccine-specific clones in convalescent patients (304 of 307) were mono-reactive for SARS-CoV-2 spike rather than cross-reactive with common cold coronaviruses.

This clonotype was observed a handful of times. Its antigen target is currently unknown. No much larger clone exists at a distance of one base, and base qualities are not known. The sample's treatment or condition label is to be understood as: roughly 10-day PBMC culture with coronavirus spike peptide pools or control peptides (ViraFEST assay). CD4+ T cells from unexposed donors were collected before the COVID-19 pandemic (2011-2018). To expand antigen-specific T cells with peptide pools and then pick out the expanded clonotypes through TCR sequencing, the study relied on the ViraFEST assay. PBMCs were cultured at approximately 2 million per well in IMDM supplemented with roughly 5% human AB serum and 8.5 to 10 IU/ml IL-2, with about 9 ug/ml peptide pools added. On days 3 and 7, half of the culture medium was replaced with fresh IL-2-containing medium. Once the cells had been in culture for about 10 days, the EasySep CD4+ T cell isolation kit was used to isolate CD4+ T cells by negative selection. As cell number allowed, CD4+ T cells from unexposed donors were tested for reactivity to SARS-CoV-2 S and N and to four common cold coronavirus spike pools. Ficoll-Paque Plus gradient centrifugation was used to isolate PBMCs from whole blood, and the isolated PBMCs were then either used fresh or cryopreserved at -140C. Each culture condition was generally run in triplicate wells. The leukapheresis product for the unexposed donors was obtained through commercial purchase.

Library preparation used PCR. DNA from cultured CD4+ T cells underwent TCR sequencing with the Oncomine TCR Beta short-read assay at the Johns Hopkins FTIC core. The QIAamp micro DNA kit was used to extract genomic DNA from the cultured CD4+ T cells. Oncomine TCR Beta libraries from cultured CD4+ T cells were pooled using unique dual indexes and sequenced on an Illumina iSeq 100. The authors' pipeline ran thus. Non-productive sequences were filtered out, and CDR3s that did not start with C, did not end with F or W, or were shorter than 7 amino acids were discarded. Antigen-specific clonotypes were identified using the MANAFEST web application through comparison of peptide-stimulated wells with reference and other culture wells. For a clone to be called positive, the clone needed an FDR below 0.05, an odds ratio above 5, and a productive frequency above 0.1% in at least two of three replicate wells. Cross-reactive clonotypes were defined as significantly expanded in both SARS-CoV-2 spike wells and at least one common cold coronavirus spike condition. Levenshtein distances (stringdist) and unrooted phylogenetic trees (ape) in R version 3.6.1 were used to assess CDR3 homology. TCRdb reworked the public reads: Q25 trimming with fastp, MiXCR clone assembly, productive beta chains retained. Each CDR3 protein gets just one entry, which takes the most common genes and DNA from the rows behind it. The V and J calls and clone size are TCRdb's, not the authors'. The sample profile shows under 6,500 distinct CDR3 sequences; 25% to 35% of them were found once. Together, the top ten hold less than 20% of the sample.

In the germline V gene, CDR1 corresponds to MNHEY and CDR2 to SVGEGT. V ends up 2 bases short and J 4 bases short, with an unmatched junction base count of 2. Inclusive of the bounding cysteine and phenylalanine, the CDR3 is 15 residues long. Solely the CDR3 DNA is kept, with 45 bases framed from the first base. The chain is encoded by TRBV6-2 or TRBV6-3 joined to TRBJ2-1, with 10 bases in between that match TRBD2. Sequencing used CD4+ T cells from blood, cultured in vitro. This sequence was found in a human donor in good health. The nucleotides are TGTGCCAGCAGTTACGATAGCGGGGGGTACAATGAGCAGTTCTTC. Its coded protein is CASSYDSGGYNEQFF.